This entry is about one TCR beta chain. The germline gives CDR1 SGHRS, CDR2 YFSETQ. V was clipped by 4 bases and J by 7 bases, with 18 bases between them. This CDR3 is built from 15 residues. In the original analysis: Counts of nucleated cells, estimated from reference gene primer amplification, were obtained. The protocol was immunoSEQ multiplex PCR, while the TCRdb copy is restricted to in-frame clones and leaves out a portion. The V and J calls and clone size were taken over from that table, and D and trimming were inferred from the DNA. The sample consists of approximately 210,000 clones, 70% to 90% of them appearing once. The data are from a study of blood T cell repertoires in COVID-19. Study context: Collection of acute and convalescent COVID-19 samples took place in the United States, Italy and Spain. Sources were T cells, B-cell-depleted T cells, or PBMCs; the material itself was cDNA or gDNA.

The genes are TRBV5-1 and TRBJ2-1; D uncertain. Sequenced sample: peripheral blood. This TCR was sampled from a woman in her seventies with active or convalescent COVID-19. CDR3 nucleotide sequence: TGCGCCAGCAGCGAACCCTCCGAGCGAATGAATGAGCAGTTCTTC. As protein: CASSEPSERMNEQFF. The full variable domain, completed using reference TRBV5-1 and TRBJ2-1, is KAGVTQTPRYLIKTRGQQVTLSCSPISGHRSVSWYQQTPGQGLQFLFEYFSETQRNKGNFPGRFSGRQFSNSRSEMNVSTLELGDSALYLCASSEPSERMNEQFFGPGTRLTVL.